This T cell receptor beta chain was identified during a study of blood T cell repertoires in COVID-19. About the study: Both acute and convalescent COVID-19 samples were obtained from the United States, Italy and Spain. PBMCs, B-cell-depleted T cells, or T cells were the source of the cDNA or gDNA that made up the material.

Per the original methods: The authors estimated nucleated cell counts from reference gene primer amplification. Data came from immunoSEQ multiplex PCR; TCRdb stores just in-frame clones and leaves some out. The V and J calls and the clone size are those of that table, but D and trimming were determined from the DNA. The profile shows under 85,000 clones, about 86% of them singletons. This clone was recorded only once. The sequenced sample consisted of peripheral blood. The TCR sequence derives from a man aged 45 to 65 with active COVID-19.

The CDR3 nucleotides are TGTGCCAGCAGCTTAAAGATTCTAGCGACAGATACGCAGTATTTT. Translation: CASSLKILATDTQYF. The chain is built from TRBV7-8 and TRBJ2-3; the D gene is possibly TRBD2 (6 bases). Trimming took off 2 bases at V and 3 bases at J, with 12 bases between the two ends. Germline V lookup: CDR1 SGHVS, CDR2 FQNEAQ. The CDR3 spans 15 residues.